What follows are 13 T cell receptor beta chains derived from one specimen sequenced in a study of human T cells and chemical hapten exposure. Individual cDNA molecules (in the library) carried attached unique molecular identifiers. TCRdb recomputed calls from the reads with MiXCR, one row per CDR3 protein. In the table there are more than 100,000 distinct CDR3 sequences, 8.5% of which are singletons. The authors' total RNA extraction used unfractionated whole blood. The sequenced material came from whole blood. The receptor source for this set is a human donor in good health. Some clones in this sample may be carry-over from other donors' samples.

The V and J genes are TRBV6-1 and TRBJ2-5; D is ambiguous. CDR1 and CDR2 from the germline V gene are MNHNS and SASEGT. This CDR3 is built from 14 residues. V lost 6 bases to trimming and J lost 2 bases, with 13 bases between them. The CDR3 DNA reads TGTGCCAGCAGGCAGGCAGGTGGACAAGAGACCCAGTACTTC. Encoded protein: CASRQAGGQETQYF.

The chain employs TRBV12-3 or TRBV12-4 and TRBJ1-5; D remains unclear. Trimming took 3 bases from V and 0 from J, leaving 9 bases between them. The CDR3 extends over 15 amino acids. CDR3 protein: CASSLGFDSNQPQHF. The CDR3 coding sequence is TGTGCCAGCAGTTTGGGATTCGATAGCAATCAGCCCCAGCATTTT.

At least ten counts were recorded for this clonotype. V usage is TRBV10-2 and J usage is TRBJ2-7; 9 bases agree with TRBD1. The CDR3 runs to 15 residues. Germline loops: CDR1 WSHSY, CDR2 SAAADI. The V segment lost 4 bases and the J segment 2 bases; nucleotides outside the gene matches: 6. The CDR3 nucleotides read TGCGCCAGCAGTGGGGGGACAGGGCAAACCTACGAGCAGTACTTC. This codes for CASSGGTGQTYEQYF.

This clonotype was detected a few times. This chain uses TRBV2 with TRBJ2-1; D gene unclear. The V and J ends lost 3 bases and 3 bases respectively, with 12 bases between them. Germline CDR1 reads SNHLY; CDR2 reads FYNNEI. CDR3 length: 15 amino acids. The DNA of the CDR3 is TGTGCCAGCAGTGATGGCGAGCCCCACTACAATGAGCAGTTCTTC. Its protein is CASSDGEPHYNEQFF.

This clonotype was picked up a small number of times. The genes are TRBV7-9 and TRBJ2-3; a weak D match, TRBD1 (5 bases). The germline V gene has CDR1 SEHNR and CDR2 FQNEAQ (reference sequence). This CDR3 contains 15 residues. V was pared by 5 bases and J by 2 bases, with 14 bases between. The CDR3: CASSPLLGVTDTQYF. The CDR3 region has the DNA TGTGCCAGCAGCCCACTTCTAGGGGTCACAGATACGCAGTATTTT.

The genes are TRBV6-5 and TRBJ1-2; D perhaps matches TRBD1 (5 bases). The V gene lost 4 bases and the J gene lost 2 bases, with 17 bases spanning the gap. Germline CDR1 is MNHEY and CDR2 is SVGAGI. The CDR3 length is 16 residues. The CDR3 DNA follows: TGTGCCAGCAGTTCCCCCCGCGGGGAGGGGAACTATGGCTACACCTTC. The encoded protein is CASSSPRGEGNYGYTF.

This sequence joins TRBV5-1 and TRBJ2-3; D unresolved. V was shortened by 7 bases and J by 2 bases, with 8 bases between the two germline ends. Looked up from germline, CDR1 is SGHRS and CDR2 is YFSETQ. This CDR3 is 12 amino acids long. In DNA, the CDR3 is TGCGCCAGCCGAACGGACACAGATACGCAGTATTTT. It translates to CASRTDTDTQYF.

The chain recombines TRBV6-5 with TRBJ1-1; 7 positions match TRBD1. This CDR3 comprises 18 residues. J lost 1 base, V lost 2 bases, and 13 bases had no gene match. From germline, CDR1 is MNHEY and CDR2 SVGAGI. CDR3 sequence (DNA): TGTGCCAGCAGTTACGGAAGGGGGCCGGGTTCGAGGAACACTGAAGCTTTCTTT. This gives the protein CASSYGRGPGSRNTEAFF.

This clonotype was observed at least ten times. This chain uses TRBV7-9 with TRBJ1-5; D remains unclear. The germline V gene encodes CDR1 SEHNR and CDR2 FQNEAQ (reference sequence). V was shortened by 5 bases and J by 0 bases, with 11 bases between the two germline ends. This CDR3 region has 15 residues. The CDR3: CASSPGSHSNQPQHF. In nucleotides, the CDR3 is TGTGCCAGCAGCCCGGGATCACATAGCAATCAGCCCCAGCATTTT.

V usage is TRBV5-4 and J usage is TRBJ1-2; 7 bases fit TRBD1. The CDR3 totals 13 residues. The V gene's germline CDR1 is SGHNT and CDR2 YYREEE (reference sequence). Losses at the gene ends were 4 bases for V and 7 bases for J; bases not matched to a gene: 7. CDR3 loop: CASSPIRGSGYTF. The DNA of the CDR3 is TGTGCCAGCAGCCCAATCAGGGGGTCTGGCTACACCTTC.

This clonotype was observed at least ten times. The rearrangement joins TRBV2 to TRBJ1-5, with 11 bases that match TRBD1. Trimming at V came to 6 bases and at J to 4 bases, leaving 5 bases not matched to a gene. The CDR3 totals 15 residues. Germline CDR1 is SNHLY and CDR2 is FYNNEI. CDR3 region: CASSLDRGRNQPQHF. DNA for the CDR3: TGTGCCAGCAGCTTGGACAGGGGGCGGAATCAGCCCCAGCATTTT.

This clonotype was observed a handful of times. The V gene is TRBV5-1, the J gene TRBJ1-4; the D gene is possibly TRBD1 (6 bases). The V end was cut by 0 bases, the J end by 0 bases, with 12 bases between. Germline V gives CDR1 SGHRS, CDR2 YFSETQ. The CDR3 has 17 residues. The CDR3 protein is CASSLVRGHATNEKLFF. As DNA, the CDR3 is TGCGCCAGCAGCTTGGTCCGGGGACATGCAACTAATGAAAAACTGTTTTTT.

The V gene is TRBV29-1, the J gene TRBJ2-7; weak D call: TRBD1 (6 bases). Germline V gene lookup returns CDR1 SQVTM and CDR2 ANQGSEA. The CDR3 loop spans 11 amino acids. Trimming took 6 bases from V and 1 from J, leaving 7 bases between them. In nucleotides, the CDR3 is TGCAGCGTGGGGGCTTCCTACGAGCAGTACTTC. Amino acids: CSVGASYEQYF.